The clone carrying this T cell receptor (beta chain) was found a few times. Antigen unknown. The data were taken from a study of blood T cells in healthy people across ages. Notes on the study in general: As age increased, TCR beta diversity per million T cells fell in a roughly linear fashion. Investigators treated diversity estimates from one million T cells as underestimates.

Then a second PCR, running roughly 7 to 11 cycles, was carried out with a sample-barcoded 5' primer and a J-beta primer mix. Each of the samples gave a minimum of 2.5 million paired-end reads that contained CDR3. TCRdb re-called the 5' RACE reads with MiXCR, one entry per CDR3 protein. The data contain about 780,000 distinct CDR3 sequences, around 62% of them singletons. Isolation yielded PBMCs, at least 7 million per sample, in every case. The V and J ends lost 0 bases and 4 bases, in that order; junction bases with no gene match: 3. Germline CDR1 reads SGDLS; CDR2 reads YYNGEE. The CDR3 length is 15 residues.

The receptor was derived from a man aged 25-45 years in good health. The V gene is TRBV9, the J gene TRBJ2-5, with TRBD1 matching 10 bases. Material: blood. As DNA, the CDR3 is TGTGCCAGCAGCGTAGAGGGACAGGGGCGAGAGACCCAGTACTTC. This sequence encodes CASSVEGQGRETQYF. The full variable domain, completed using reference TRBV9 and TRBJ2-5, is DSGVTQTPKHLITATGQRVTLRCSPRSGDLSVYWYQQSLDQGLQFLIQYYNGEERAKGNILERFSAQQFPDLHSELNLSSLELGDSALYFCASSVEGQGRETQYFGPGTRLLVL.